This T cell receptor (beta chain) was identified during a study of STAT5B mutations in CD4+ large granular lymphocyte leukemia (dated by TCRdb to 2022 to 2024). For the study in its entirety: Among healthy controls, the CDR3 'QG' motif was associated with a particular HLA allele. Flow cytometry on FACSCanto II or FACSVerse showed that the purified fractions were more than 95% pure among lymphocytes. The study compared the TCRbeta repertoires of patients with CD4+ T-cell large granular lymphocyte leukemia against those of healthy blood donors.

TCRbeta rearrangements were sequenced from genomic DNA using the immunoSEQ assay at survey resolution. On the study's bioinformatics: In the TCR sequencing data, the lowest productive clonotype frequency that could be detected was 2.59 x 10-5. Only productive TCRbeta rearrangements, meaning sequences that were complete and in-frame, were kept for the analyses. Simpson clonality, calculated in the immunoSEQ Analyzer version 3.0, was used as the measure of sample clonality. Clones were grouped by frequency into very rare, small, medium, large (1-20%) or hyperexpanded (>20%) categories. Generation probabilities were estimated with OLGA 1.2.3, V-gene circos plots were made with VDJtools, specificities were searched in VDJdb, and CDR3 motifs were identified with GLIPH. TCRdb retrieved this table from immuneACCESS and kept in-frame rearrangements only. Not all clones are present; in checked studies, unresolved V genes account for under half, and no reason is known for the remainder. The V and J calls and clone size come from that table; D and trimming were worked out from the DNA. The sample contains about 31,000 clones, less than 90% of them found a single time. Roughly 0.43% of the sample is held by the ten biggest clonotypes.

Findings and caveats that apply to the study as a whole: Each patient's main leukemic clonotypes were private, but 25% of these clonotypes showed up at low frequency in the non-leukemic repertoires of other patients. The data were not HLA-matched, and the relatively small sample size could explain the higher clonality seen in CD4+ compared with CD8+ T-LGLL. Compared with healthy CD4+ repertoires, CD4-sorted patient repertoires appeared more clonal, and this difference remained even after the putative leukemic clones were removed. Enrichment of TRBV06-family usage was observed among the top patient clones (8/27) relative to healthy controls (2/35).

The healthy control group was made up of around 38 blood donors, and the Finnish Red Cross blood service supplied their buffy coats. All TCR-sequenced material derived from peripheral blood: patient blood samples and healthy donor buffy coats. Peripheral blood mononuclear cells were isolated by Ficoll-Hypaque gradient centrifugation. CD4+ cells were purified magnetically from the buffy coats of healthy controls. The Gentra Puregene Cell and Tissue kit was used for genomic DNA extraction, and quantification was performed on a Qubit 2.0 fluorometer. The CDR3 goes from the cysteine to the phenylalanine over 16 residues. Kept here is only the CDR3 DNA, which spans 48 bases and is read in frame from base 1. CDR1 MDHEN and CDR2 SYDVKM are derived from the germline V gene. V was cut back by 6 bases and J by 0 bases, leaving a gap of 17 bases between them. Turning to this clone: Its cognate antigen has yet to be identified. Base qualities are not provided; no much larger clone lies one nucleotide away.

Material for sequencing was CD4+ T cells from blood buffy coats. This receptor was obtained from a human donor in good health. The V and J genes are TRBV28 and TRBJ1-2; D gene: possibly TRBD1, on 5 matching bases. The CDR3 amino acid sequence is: CASSLGGQGTNYGYTF. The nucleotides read TGTGCCAGCAGCCTAGGTGGGCAGGGCACTAACTATGGCTACACCTTC.